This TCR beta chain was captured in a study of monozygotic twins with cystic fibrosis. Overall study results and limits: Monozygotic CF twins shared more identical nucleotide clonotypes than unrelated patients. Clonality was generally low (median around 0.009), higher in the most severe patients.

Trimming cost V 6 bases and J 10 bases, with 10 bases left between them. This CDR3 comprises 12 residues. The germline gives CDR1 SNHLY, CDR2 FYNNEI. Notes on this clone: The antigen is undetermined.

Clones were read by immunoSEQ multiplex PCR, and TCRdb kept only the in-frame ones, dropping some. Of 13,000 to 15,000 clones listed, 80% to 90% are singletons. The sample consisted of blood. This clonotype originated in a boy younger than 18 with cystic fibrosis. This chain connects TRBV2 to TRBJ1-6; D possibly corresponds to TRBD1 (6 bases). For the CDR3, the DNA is TGTGCCAGCAGGGACAGCTTATCACCCCTCCACTTT. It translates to CASRDSLSPLHF.